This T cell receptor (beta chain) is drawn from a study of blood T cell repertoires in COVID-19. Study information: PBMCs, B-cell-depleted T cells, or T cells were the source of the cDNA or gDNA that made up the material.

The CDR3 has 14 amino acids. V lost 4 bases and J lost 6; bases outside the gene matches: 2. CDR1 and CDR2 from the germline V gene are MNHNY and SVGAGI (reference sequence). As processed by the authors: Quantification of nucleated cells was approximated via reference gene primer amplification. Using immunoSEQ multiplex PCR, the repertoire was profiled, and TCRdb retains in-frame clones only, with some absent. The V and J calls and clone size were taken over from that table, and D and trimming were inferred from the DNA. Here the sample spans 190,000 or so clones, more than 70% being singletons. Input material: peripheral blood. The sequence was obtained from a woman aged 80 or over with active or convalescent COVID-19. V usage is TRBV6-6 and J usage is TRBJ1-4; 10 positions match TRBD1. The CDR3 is CASSSGQGDEKLFF. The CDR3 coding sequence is TGTGCCAGCAGTTCCGGACAGGGGGATGAAAAACTGTTTTTT.